The 7 T cell receptor beta chains listed next were all sequenced from one sample in a study of control samples from healthy donors and cancer patients. Sequencing was performed with immunoSEQ multiplex PCR; in TCRdb, only in-frame clones are kept and a portion is missing. This sample's clone table lists approximately 190,000 clones. Sequencing was performed on blood. The source is a woman in her 30s in good health.

The V gene is TRBV30, the J gene TRBJ1-5, with a possible D match to TRBD1 (6 bases). V gave up 0 bases and J gave up 3 bases, with 12 bases separating them. From germline, CDR1 is GTSNPN and CDR2 SVGIG (reference sequence). This CDR3 has 15 amino acids. CDR3 sequence (DNA): TGTGCCTGGAGTGTACCTCGGGGGCTCAATCAGCCCCAGCATTTT. Residues: CAWSVPRGLNQPQHF. Based on the CDR3 plus reference TRBV30 and TRBJ1-5, the full variable domain is SQTIHQWPATLVQPVGSPLSLECTVEGTSNPNLYWYRQAAGRGLQLLFYSVGIGQISSEVPQNLSASRPQDRQFILSSKKLLLSDSGFYLCAWSVPRGLNQPQHFGDGTRLSIL.

The genes are TRBV28 and TRBJ1-1, with 8 nucleotides matching TRBD1. Germline-derived CDR1 and CDR2 are MDHEN and SYDVKM. The length of the CDR3 is 14 residues. V dropped 3 bases and J dropped 8; count of bases not matched to a gene: 8. The CDR3: CASSLFTQGAEAFF. CDR3 nucleotides: TGTGCCAGCAGTTTGTTCACTCAGGGGGCGGAAGCTTTCTTT.

The rearrangement links TRBV6-5 to TRBJ1-5; 7 nucleotides line up with TRBD1. The CDR3 is 15 amino acids. Germline CDR1 and CDR2: MNHEY and SVGAGI. J lost 1 base, V lost 6 bases, and 6 bases had no gene match. CDR3 loop: CASSRTGESNQPQHF. CDR3 DNA sequence: TGTGCCAGCAGCCGAACAGGGGAGAGCAATCAGCCCCAGCATTTT.

The chain links TRBV29-1 to TRBJ2-4; D unresolved. The CDR3 spans 13 residues. The germline CDR1 and CDR2 sequences are SQVTM and ANQGSEA. Deletions cut 2 bases from V and 0 bases from J, with 5 bases between. The CDR3 coding sequence is TGCAGCGTTGAAATCGGAGCCAAAAACATTCAGTACTTC. Protein: CSVEIGAKNIQYF.

V usage is TRBV5-6 and J usage is TRBJ1-4; TRBD1 agrees at 8 bases. J was trimmed by 5 bases and V by 4 bases; bases with no gene match: 10. This CDR3 comprises 16 residues. CDR1 and CDR2 from the germline V gene are SGHDT and YYEEEE. The CDR3 sequence: CASSLRSGQANEKLFF. The CDR3 nucleotides read TGTGCCAGCAGCCTCCGTTCGGGACAGGCAAATGAAAAACTGTTTTTT.

This sequence joins TRBV28 and TRBJ1-2, with 11 bases fitting TRBD1. The junction had 7 bases not matched to a gene; V was cut back by 4 bases and J by 6 bases. In germline, CDR1 is MDHEN, CDR2 SYDVKM. The CDR3 is 15 amino acids. The CDR3 DNA is TGTGCCAGCAGTTCGTCTGGACAGGGGGCAAATGGCTACACCTTC. Translated: CASSSSGQGANGYTF.

The rearrangement links TRBV7-3 to TRBJ1-1, with D hard to call. Germline V gene sequence: CDR1 SGHTA, CDR2 FQGTGA. The CDR3 sequence is 13 residues long. V was clipped by 1 base and J by 7 bases, with 10 bases between them. CDR3 residues: CASSLSPQSEAFF. In DNA form, the CDR3 reads TGTGCCAGCAGCTTAAGTCCCCAGAGTGAAGCTTTCTTT.